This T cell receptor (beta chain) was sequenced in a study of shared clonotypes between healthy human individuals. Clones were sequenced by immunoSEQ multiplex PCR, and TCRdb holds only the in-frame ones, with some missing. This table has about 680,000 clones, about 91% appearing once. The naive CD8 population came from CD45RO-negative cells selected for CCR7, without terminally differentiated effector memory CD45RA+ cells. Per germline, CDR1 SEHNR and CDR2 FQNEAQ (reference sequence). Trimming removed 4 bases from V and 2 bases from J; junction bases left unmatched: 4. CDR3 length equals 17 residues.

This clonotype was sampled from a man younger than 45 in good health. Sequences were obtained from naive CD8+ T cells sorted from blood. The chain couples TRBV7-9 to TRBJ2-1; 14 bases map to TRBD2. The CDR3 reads CASSSTSGRVPYNEQFF. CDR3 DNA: TGTGCCAGCAGCTCGACTAGCGGGAGGGTGCCCTACAATGAGCAGTTCTTC.